These 3 T cell receptor beta chains came from one sample sequenced in a study of PD-1 blockade in classical Hodgkin lymphoma. Time point denoted: cycle 4 day 1 (C4D1), after 6 weeks of nivolumab. Relapses following autologous stem cell transplantation were seen in all patients, with brentuximab vedotin exposure varying. Isolation of CD4+ T cells from thawed PBMCs was performed by magnetic negative selection. The protocol was immunoSEQ multiplex PCR, while the TCRdb copy is restricted to in-frame clones and leaves out a portion. The sample holds about 20,000 clones, about 70% seen once. The sample was CD4+ T cells from blood, taken before the fourth cycle of nivolumab. Source of these receptors: a human donor with classical Hodgkin lymphoma.

The chain is built from TRBV10-3 and TRBJ2-3; D perhaps matches TRBD2 (7 bases). The CDR3 totals 17 residues. Germline V gives CDR1 ENHRY, CDR2 SYGVKD. The V end was cut by 6 bases, the J end by 0 bases, with 19 bases between. The CDR3 reads CAIRSEGGGFSTDTQYF. Here the CDR3 DNA reads TGTGCCATCAGATCGGAGGGCGGGGGCTTTAGCACAGATACGCAGTATTTT.

This clone turned up a few times. This chain links TRBV10-2 with TRBJ1-1; D perhaps matches TRBD1 (5 bases). Per the germline V gene, CDR1 is WSHSY and CDR2 is SAAADI. Trimming shortened V by 6 bases and J by 10 bases, and 15 bases separated the two germline ends. There are 12 residues in the CDR3. The CDR3 DNA sequence: TGCGCCAGCAGGGGGACCGCAGTCGGAGCTTTCTTT. Translated, it gives CASRGTAVGAFF.

The chain has TRBV19 and TRBJ1-5; 8 nucleotides agree with TRBD1. V shed 5 bases, J shed 5 bases, and the junction held 14 bases outside the gene matches. Germline V gene lookup returns CDR1 LNHDA and CDR2 SQIVND (reference sequence). CDR3 length: 17 amino acids. The CDR3 region has the DNA TGTGCCAGTAGTTTGACAGGGGTTGGTGGAGTTGATCAGCCCCAGCATTTT. This encodes CASSLTGVGGVDQPQHF.